The sequence of this TCR beta chain was determined in a study of post-analysis software for immune sequencing data (dated by TCRdb to 2015 to 2017). About the study as a whole: Disease courses on record covered relapsing-remitting, secondary progressive and progressive-relapsing multiple sclerosis, though some patients had no subtype annotation. A subset of samples was prepared in parallel using single-end sample barcoding, then pooled and co-amplified after Illumina adapter ligation. The multiple sclerosis patient repertoires were compared with more than 10 previously published healthy control repertoires from donors aged about 6 to 26 years. Findings and caveats that apply to the study as a whole: Direct clustering with F measure showed strong co-clustering of samples prepared in the same batch, prompting a batch-effect correction. Normalized Chao1 diversity was significantly lower in multiple sclerosis patients than controls, suggesting substantial peripheral T-cell clonal expansion. Patients showed significantly higher frequencies than controls for about 5 TRBV segments, among them TRBV5-6, TRBV5-1 and TRBV20-1. The multiple sclerosis patient group was slightly younger than the control group.

Libraries were made using PCR. Data came from an Illumina HiSeq 2500. To reduce PCR and sequencing biases, unique molecular identifiers were incorporated into the TCR beta cDNA libraries. Per 1 to 10 million input T cells, roughly 500,000 cDNA molecules were obtained, such that each molecule approximated one T cell. The same protocol used for the earlier healthy control dataset was applied to prepare and sequence the patient libraries. Samples belonging to the same batch were prepared together, multiplexed and sequenced on a shared HiSeq lane. For the original study's pipeline: Raw barcoded reads were processed with MIGEC, discarding single-read molecular identifier groups before consensus assembly and CDR3 extraction. Clonotype tables were post-analysed with VDJtools, normalizing diversity by down-sampling all datasets to the smallest sample size. To correct batch-related cross-sample contamination, repertoire overlap clustering matched CDR3 amino acid sequences but not nucleotide sequences. TCRdb trimmed public reads at Q25 via fastp, called clones via MiXCR and kept in-frame beta chains. Under each unique CDR3 protein, matching rows form one entry showing the most common genes and DNA. V and J calls and clone size were set by TCRdb, not the authors. The sample records 450,000 or so distinct CDR3 sequences, around 40% of which are singletons. The top ten clones comprise around 10% of the sample.

Turning to this clonotype: It lacks a known antigen. There are no base qualities to consult, and no much larger clone falls within one base.

TCR beta repertoires were profiled from peripheral blood of about a dozen young patients with multiple sclerosis to demonstrate the VDJtools post-analysis software. Multiple sclerosis patients were children and adolescents aged 6 to 15 years. The cysteine opens and the phenylalanine closes a CDR3 of 16 amino acids. Just the 48-base CDR3 DNA is kept, in frame starting at base 1. Here V drops 1 base and J drops 9 bases, and the junction holds 8 bases not matched to any gene. The clonotype originates from a girl between 5 and 17 years old with multiple sclerosis. The sample taken for sequencing was blood. Here the chain combines TRBV12-3 or TRBV12-4 and TRBJ1-6; 8 nucleotides in the junction match TRBD1. For the CDR3, the sequence is CASSLGTGGFGSPLHF. In nucleotide form, the sequence is TGTGCCAGCAGTTTAGGAACAGGGGGATTCGGTTCACCCCTCCACTTT.